These 13 T cell receptor beta chains were sequenced from one sample in a study of CD8+CD57+ T cells in acquired aplastic anemia. The template for TCR beta VDJ and CDR3 sequence profiling was genomic DNA. TCRdb processed the reads anew with MiXCR; each CDR3 protein has one entry. In the table there are roughly 220,000 distinct CDR3 sequences, 55% to 65% of which are singletons. CD8+CD57+ cell expansion had been shown by flow cytometry in patients chosen for sequencing. Sequencing input: sorted CD4+, CD8+, or CD8+CD57+ T cells (not recorded which) from PBMCs. The receptor source for this set is a human donor with aplastic anemia.

The rearrangement joins TRBV20-1 to TRBJ2-3; D is unclear. V lost 0 bases to trimming and J lost 14 bases, with 15 bases between them. The CDR3 has 12 residues. From germline, CDR1 is DFQATT and CDR2 SNEGSKA (reference sequence). CDR3 region: CSARDRIQDWYF. The DNA of the CDR3 is TGCAGTGCTAGAGATCGGATTCAAGATTGGTATTTT.

This clonotype has only a few counts. The junction and the germline gene differ at one end; a read error may be behind it. The genes are TRBV7-3 and TRBJ1-1, with 7 bases matching TRBD1. CDR3 length equals 14 residues. Germline-derived CDR1 and CDR2 are SGHTA and FQGTGA. CDR3 nucleotide sequence: TGTGCCAGCAGCCTAACAGGGGATGACACTGAAGCTTTCTTT. This translates into CASSLTGDDTEAFF.

The gene calls are TRBV25-1 and TRBJ1-1; 10 bases line up with TRBD1. Germline V gene lookup returns CDR1 MGHDK and CDR2 SYGVNS. Trimming removed 7 bases from V and 10 bases from J; junction bases left unmatched: 9. The CDR3 spans 13 residues. This chain's CDR3 is CASKGTGEIAAFF. CDR3 sequence (DNA): TGTGCCAGCAAGGGGACAGGGGAGATTGCAGCTTTCTTT. Together with reference TRBV25-1 and TRBJ1-1, the CDR3 gives the full variable domain: EADIYQTPRYLVIGTGKKITLECSQTMGHDKMYWYQQDPGMELHLIHYSYGVNSTEKGDLSSESTVSRIRTEHFPLTLESARPSHTSQYLCASKGTGEIAAFFGQGTRLTVV.

This clonotype was found a few times. The rearrangement links TRBV2 to TRBJ2-1; 9 bases are shared with TRBD1. This CDR3 contains 13 residues. Unmatched junction bases numbered 6, after V lost 7 bases and J lost 8 bases. Germline assignment: CDR1 SNHLY and CDR2 FYNNEI. The CDR3 is CASKRQGVHEQFF. CDR3 sequence (DNA): TGTGCCAGCAAGCGACAGGGGGTCCATGAGCAGTTCTTC.

This clonotype was detected many times. CDR3 in amino acids: CASSLSVTNTGELFF. CDR3 nucleotide sequence: TGTGCCAGCAGCCTCAGTGTTACGAACACCGGGGAGCTGTTTTTT. The rearrangement uses TRBV7-9 and TRBJ2-2; D gene ambiguous. Trimming took 5 bases from V and 0 from J, leaving 10 bases between them. The germline V gene has CDR1 SEHNR and CDR2 FQNEAQ (reference sequence). The CDR3 loop spans 15 amino acids.

This clonotype occurred many times. The genes are TRBV6-5 and TRBJ1-1; D possibly corresponds to TRBD1 (5 bases). The CDR3 extends over 15 amino acids. The V end lost 6 bases, the J end lost 0 bases, and 14 bases lay between the germline ends. The germline V gene has CDR1 MNHEY and CDR2 SVGAGI. CDR3 sequence (DNA): TGTGCCAGCAGAGAACCGGGACGGATGAACACTGAAGCTTTCTTT. It is translated as CASREPGRMNTEAFF.

CDR3 sequence: CATRDTGGEQYF. CDR3 nucleotide sequence: TGTGCCACCCGGGACACAGGGGGGGAGCAGTACTTC. The chain joins TRBV10-3 to TRBJ2-7, with 8 bases fitting TRBD1. V lost 10 bases, J lost 7 bases, and 9 bases stayed unmatched. CDR1 and CDR2 from the germline V gene are ENHRY and SYGVKD. The CDR3 spans 12 residues.

This clonotype was observed at least ten times. The chain links TRBV6-2 or TRBV6-3 to TRBJ1-5, with 7 bases aligning to TRBD1. The V gene's germline CDR1 is MNHEY and CDR2 SVGEGT. This CDR3 spans 14 amino acids. V gave up 3 bases and J gave up 7 bases; unmatched junction bases: 6. CDR3 DNA sequence: TGTGCCAGCAGTTATTCAGGGGGGGGGCAGCCCCAGCATTTT. Protein: CASSYSGGGQPQHF.

The table lists this clonotype with a few counts. The chain links TRBV2 to TRBJ2-1, with D maybe TRBD2 (5 bases). This CDR3 is 13 amino acids long. Germline V gene lookup returns CDR1 SNHLY and CDR2 FYNNEI. The ends were cut back, 6 bases at V and 6 bases at J, with 12 bases in the middle. The CDR3 region has the DNA TGTGCCAGCAGCGGTTTAACTAGCAATGAGCAGTTCTTC. Protein product: CASSGLTSNEQFF. Complete variable domain (other parts from reference TRBV2 and TRBJ2-1): EPEVTQTPSHQVTQMGQEVILRCVPISNHLYFYWYRQILGQKVEFLVSFYNNEISEKSEIFDDQFSVERPDGSNFTLKIRSTKLEDSAMYFCASSGLTSNEQFFGPGTRLTVL.

CDR3 sequence reads: CSARTSWETQYF. The CDR3 bases are TGCAGTGCTAGAACTAGCTGGGAGACCCAGTACTTC. The chain employs TRBV20-1 and TRBJ2-5; the D gene is possibly TRBD2 (6 bases). The CDR3 runs 12 residues. CDR1 and CDR2 (germline): DFQATT, SNEGSKA (reference sequence). Trimming removed 2 bases at V and 5 bases at J, with 9 bases between.

The genes are TRBV15 and TRBJ2-1; 11 bases match TRBD2. V lost 3 bases, J lost 4 bases, and 11 bases stayed unmatched. The CDR3 is 18 amino acids. Germline CDR1 reads LNHNV; CDR2 reads YYDKDF (reference sequence). The CDR3 region is CATSSSRSGLAVYNEQFF. Here the CDR3 DNA reads TGTGCCACCAGCAGCTCCAGGTCGGGACTAGCGGTGTACAATGAGCAGTTCTTC.

The chain has TRBV2 and TRBJ2-3; D possibly corresponds to TRBD2 (5 bases). Germline loops: CDR1 SNHLY, CDR2 FYNNEI. V was shortened by 4 bases and J by 0 bases, with 8 bases between the two germline ends. The CDR3 has 14 residues. Written as DNA, the CDR3 is TGTGCCAGCAGTGCGCGGGCTAGCACAGATACGCAGTATTTT. Amino acids: CASSARASTDTQYF. Based on the CDR3 plus reference TRBV2 and TRBJ2-3, the full variable domain is EPEVTQTPSHQVTQMGQEVILRCVPISNHLYFYWYRQILGQKVEFLVSFYNNEISEKSEIFDDQFSVERPDGSNFTLKIRSTKLEDSAMYFCASSARASTDTQYFGPGTRLTVL.

This chain joins TRBV24-1 and TRBJ2-1; D uncertain. Germline loops: CDR1 KGHDR, CDR2 SFDVKD. The CDR3 covers 11 residues. V was clipped by 1 base and J by 7 bases, with 1 base between them. In nucleotides, the CDR3 is TGTGCCACCAGTGATTTTAATGAGCAGTTCTTC. This sequence encodes CATSDFNEQFF.